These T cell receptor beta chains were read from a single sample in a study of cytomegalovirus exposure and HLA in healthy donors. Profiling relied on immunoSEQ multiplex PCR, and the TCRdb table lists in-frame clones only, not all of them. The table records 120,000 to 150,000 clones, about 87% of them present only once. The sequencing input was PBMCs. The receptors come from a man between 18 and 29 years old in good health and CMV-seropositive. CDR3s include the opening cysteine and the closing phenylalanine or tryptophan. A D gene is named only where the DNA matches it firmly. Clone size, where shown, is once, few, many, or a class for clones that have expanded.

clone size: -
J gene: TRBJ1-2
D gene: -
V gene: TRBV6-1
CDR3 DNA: TGTGCCAGCAGTGTGCAGGTGAACGGCTATGGCTACACCTTC
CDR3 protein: CASSVQVNGYGYTF

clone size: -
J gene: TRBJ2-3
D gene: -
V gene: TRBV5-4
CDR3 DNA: TGTGCCAGCAGCTTGGACAGGAAAGATACGCAGTATTTT
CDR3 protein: CASSLDRKDTQYF

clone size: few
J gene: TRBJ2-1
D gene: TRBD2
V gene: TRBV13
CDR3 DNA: TGTGCCAGCAGCTTAGCCGTACTAGCGGGGAAAGGTGACAATGAGCAGTTCTTC
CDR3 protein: CASSLAVLAGKGDNEQFF

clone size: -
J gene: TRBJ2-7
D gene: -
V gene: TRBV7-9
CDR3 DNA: TGTGCCAGCAGCCGTAACCAGGGAAGTCTCGGCGAGCAGTACTTC
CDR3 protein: CASSRNQGSLGEQYF

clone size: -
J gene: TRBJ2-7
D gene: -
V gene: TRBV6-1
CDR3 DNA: TGTGCCAGCAGTGAATTATTAAGTACCTACGAGGGGCAGTACTTC
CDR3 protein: CASSELLSTYEGQYF

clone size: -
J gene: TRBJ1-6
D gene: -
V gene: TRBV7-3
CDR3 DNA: TGTGCCAGCAGCTCCTACTTGAATTCACCCCTCCACTTT
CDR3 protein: CASSSYLNSPLHF

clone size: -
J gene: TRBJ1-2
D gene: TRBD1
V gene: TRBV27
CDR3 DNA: TGTGCCAGCAGTCTACTGGGACAGGGGGGGGGCTACACCTTC
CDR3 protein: CASSLLGQGGGYTF

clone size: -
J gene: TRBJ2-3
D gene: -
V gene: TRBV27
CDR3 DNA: TGTGCCAGCAGTTCCCGCCGACCGCAGGGGTCGAGCACAGATACGCAGTATTTT
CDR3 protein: CASSSRRPQGSSTDTQYF

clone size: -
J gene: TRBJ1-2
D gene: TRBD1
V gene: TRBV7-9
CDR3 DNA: TGTGCTATGAGCCAGGGGGACGGCTACACCTTC
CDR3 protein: CAMSQGDGYTF

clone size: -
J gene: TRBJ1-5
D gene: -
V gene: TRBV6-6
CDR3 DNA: TGTGCCAGCAGTGACAGATATAGCAATCAGCCCCAGCATTTT
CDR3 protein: CASSDRYSNQPQHF

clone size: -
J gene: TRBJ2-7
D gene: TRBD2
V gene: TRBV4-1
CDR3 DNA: TGCGCCAGCAGCGAGACTAGCGGGATGTCTGTGCAGTACTTC
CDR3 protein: CASSETSGMSVQYF

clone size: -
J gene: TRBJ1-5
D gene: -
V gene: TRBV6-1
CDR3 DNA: TGTGCCAGCAGTGAACCTGCGGCCTCCAATCAGCCCCAGCATTTT
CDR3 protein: CASSEPAASNQPQHF

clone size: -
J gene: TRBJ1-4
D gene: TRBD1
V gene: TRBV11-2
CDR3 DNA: TGTGCCAGCAGCTTGGGAGACAGGGATAATGAAAAACTGTTTTTT
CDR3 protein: CASSLGDRDNEKLFF

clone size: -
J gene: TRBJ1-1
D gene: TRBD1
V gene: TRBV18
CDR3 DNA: TGTGCCAGCTCACCGACAGGGAATGAAGCTTTCTTT
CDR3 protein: CASSPTGNEAFF

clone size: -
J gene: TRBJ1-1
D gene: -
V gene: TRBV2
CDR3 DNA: TGTGCCAGCGAGGGCTTAAATGAAGCTTTCTTT
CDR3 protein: CASEGLNEAFF

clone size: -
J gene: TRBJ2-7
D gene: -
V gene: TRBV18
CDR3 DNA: TGTGCCAGCTCACCACCGGTCAGGGGGGATTACGAGCAGTACTTC
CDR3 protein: CASSPPVRGDYEQYF

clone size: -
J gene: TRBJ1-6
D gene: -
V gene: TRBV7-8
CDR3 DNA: TGTGCCAGCAGCTTAGATCCCAGCTCCTATAATTCACCCCTCCACTTT
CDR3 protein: CASSLDPSSYNSPLHF

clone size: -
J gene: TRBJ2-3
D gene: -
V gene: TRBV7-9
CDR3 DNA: TGTGCCAGGGCCGAAGTCGGCACAGATACGCAGTATTTT
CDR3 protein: CARAEVGTDTQYF

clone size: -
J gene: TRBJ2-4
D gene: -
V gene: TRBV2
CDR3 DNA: TGTGCCAGCAGGCCCGGGGCCAAAAACATTCAGTACTTC
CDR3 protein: CASRPGAKNIQYF

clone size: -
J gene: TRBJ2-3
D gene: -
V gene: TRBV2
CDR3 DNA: TGTGCCAGCAGTTTAGGCGCGACTAGCACAGATACGCAGTATTTT
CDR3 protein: CASSLGATSTDTQYF

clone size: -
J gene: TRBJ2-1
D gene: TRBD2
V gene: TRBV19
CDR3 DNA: TGTGCCAGTAGTAAAAGCGGGGACGCGGGAGGAGAGCAGTTCTTC
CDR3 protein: CASSKSGDAGGEQFF

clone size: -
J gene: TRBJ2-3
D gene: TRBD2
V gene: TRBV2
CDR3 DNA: TGTGCCAGCGGGAGGGAGGCAACAGATACGCAGTATTTT
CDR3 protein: CASGREATDTQYF

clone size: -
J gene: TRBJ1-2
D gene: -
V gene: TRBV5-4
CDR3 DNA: TGTGCCAGCAGCTTGGAAGGCCTACTATATGGCTACACCTTC
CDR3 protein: CASSLEGLLYGYTF

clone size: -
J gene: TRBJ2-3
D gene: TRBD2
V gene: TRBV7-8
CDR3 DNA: TGTGCCAGCAGCTTAGCGGCAACTAGCGGCACAGATACGCAGTATTTT
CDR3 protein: CASSLAATSGTDTQYF

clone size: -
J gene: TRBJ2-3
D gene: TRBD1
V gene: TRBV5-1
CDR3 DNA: TGCGCCAGCAGCCAACGCAGGGGGCTCGATCGCGGCACAGATACGCAGTATTTT
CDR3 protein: CASSQRRGLDRGTDTQYF

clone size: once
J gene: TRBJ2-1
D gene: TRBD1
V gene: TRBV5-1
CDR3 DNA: TGCGCCAGCAGCGCGGGACAGGCATCCAATGAGCAGTTCTTC
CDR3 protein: CASSAGQASNEQFF

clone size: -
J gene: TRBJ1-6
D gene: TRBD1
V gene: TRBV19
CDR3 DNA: TGTGCCAGTAGTATACTACAACAGGGGGATTCACCCCTCCACTTT
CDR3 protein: CASSILQQGDSPLHF

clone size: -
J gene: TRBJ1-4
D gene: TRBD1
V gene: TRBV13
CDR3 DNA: TGTGCCAGCAGCTCCTTCTCTGACAGGGGGCTTGCAACTAATGAAAAACTGTTTTTT
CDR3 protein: CASSSFSDRGLATNEKLFF

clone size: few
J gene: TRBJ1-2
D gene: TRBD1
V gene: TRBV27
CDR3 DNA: TGTGCCAGCGGACAGGGCTATGGCTACACCTTC
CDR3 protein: CASGQGYGYTF

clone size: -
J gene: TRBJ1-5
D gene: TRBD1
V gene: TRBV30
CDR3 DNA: TGTGCCTGGAGTATAGGACAGGGTGAGCAGCCCCAGCATTTT
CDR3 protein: CAWSIGQGEQPQHF

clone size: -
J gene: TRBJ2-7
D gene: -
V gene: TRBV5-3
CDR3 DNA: TGTGCCAGAAGCTTTGCGGACTTATGCCATTTTGACTACGAGCAGTACTTC
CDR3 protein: CARSFADLCHFDYEQYF

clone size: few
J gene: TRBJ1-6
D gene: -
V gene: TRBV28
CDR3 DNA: TGTGCCAGCATTGCTGTCGAGAATTCACCCCTCCACTTT
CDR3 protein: CASIAVENSPLHF

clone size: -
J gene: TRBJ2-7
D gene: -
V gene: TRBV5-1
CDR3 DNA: TGCGCCAGCAGCTTGCGTACAGTCAGCCACGAGCAGTACTTC
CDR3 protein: CASSLRTVSHEQYF

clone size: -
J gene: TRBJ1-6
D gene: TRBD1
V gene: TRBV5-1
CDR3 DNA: TGCGCCAGCAGCTTGGTGGCAGGGGGCGCGGGGACCCTCCACTTT
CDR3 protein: CASSLVAGGAGTLHF

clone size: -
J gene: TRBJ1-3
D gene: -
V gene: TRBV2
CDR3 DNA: TGTGCCAGCAGTGCCAGTGTCTCTGGAAACACCATATATTTT
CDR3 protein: CASSASVSGNTIYF

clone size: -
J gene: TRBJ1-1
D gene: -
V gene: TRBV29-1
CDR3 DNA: TGCAGCGTAGGGGGGGCGAACACTGAAGCTTTCTTT
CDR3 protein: CSVGGANTEAFF

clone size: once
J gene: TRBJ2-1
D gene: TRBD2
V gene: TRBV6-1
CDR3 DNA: TGTGCCAGCACTGGGGGACTAGCGGGAGAAGAGCAGTTCTTC
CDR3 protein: CASTGGLAGEEQFF

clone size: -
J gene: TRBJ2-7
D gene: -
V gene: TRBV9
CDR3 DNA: TGTGCCAGCAGCCCAAGCGCTCGCGAGGACGAGCAGTACTTC
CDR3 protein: CASSPSAREDEQYF

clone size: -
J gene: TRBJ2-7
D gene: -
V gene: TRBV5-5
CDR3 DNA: TGTGCCAGCAGCGTCCCTATAGCAAGCGAGCAGTACTTC
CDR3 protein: CASSVPIASEQYF

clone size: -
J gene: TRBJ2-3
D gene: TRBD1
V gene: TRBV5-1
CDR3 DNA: TGCGCCAGCAGCTTGACGGCCGGACAGGTGCCGCTTACGCAGTATTTT
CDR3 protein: CASSLTAGQVPLTQYF

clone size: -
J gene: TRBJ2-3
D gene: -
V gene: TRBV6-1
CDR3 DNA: TGTGCCAGCAGTGAACTAGCTTCTAGCACAGATACGCAGTATTTT
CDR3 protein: CASSELASSTDTQYF

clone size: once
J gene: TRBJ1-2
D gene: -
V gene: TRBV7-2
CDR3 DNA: TGTGCCAGCAGCCCGCACCTACAGGGTCACGGCTACACCTTC
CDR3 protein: CASSPHLQGHGYTF

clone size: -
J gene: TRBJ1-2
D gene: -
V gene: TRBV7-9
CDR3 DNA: TGTGCCAGCAGCCTAGGGGGGGGCGGCTATGGCTACACCTTC
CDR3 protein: CASSLGGGGYGYTF

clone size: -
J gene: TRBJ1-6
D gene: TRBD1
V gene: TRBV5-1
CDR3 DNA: TGCGCCAGCAGATTCCGGACAGGAGATAATTCACCCCTCCACTTT
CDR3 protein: CASRFRTGDNSPLHF

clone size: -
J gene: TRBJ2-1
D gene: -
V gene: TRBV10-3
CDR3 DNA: TGTGCCATCAGTCTGGAAGAACAGGGAAACAATGAGCAGTTCTTC
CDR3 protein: CAISLEEQGNNEQFF

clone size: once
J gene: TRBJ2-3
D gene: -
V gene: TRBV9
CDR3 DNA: TGTGCCAGCTCCTCGGGACATATAAACACAGATACGCAGTATTTT
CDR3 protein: CASSSGHINTDTQYF

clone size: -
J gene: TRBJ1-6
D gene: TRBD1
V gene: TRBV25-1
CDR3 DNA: TGTGCCAGCAGTGAGTTGACAGGGGGCTCCGATTCACCCCTCCACTTT
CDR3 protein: CASSELTGGSDSPLHF

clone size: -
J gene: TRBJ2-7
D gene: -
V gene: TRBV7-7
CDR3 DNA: TGTGCTAGCAGCTTAGGCGAAGGGGCTAACTACGAGCAGTACTTC
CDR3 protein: CASSLGEGANYEQYF

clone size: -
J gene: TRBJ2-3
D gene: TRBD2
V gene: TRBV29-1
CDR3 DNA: TGCAGGGCGGGGGAAACAACCACAGATACGCAGTATTTT
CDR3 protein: CRAGETTTDTQYF

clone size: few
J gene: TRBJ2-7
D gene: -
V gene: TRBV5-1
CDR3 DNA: TGCGCCAGCAGCTTGGAGCTCCTACCGGGCGAGCAGTACTTC
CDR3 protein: CASSLELLPGEQYF

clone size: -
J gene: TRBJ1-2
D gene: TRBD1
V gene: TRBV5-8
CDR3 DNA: TGTGCCAGCAGCTTGGGGACAGGGGGTGAGGGCTACACCTTC
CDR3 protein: CASSLGTGGEGYTF

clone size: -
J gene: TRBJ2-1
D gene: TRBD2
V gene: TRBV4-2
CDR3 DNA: TGTGCCAGCAGCCAGGCGTTAGCGGGGGGGGACAATGAGCAGTTCTTC
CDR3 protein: CASSQALAGGDNEQFF

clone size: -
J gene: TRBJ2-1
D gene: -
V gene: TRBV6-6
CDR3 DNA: TGTGCCAGCAGTTACTCCAGAAACAGGGAAGGTGAGCAGTTCTTC
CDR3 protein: CASSYSRNREGEQFF

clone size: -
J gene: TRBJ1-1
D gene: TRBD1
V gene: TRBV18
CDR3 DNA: TGTGCCAGCTCACCCTCCAGGGGGGACACTGAAGCTTTCTTT
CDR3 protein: CASSPSRGDTEAFF

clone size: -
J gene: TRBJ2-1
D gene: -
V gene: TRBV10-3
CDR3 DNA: TGTGCCATCAGTGTAAGGGGGTTGGGAGGGCCGGATGAGCAGTTCTTC
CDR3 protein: CAISVRGLGGPDEQFF

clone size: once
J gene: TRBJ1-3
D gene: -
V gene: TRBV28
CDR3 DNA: TGTGCCAGCAGTTTTCTCCGTAGCAACACCATATATTTT
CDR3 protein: CASSFLRSNTIYF

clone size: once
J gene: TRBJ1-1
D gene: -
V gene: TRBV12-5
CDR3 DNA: TGTGCTAGTGGTTCAAATACAGGGTTGGGGACTGAAGCTTTCTTT
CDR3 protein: CASGSNTGLGTEAFF

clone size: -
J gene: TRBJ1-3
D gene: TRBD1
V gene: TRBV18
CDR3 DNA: TGTGCCAGCTCACCCGTGGACAGGGCAAGGGGAAACACCATATATTTT
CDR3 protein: CASSPVDRARGNTIYF

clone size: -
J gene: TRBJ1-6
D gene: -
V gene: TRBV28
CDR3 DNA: TGTGCCAGCAGTCCTCAGGACAGCCAACAAAATTCACCCCTCCACTTT
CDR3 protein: CASSPQDSQQNSPLHF